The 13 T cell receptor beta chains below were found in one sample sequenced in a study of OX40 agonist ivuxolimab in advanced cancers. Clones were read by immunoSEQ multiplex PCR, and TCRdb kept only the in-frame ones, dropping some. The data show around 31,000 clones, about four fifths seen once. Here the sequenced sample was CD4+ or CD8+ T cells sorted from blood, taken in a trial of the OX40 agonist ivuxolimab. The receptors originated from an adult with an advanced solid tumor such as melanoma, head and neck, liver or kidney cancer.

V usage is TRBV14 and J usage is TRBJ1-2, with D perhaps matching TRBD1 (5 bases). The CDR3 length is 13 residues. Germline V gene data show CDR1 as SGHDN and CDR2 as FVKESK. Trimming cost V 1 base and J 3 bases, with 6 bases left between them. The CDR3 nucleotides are TGTGCCAGCAGCCAAGCAGGGTACTATGGCTACACCTTC. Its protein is CASSQAGYYGYTF.

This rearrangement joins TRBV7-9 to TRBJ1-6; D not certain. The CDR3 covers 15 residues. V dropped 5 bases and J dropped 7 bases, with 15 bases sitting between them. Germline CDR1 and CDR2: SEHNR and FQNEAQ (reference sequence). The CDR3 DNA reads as TGTGCCAGCAGCAATATTCTCGGGGAAAATTCACCCCTCCACTTT. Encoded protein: CASSNILGENSPLHF.

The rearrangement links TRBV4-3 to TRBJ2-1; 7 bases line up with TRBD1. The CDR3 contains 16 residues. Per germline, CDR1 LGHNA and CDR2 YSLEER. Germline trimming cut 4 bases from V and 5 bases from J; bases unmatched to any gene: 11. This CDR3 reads CASSLFFRDSNNEQFF. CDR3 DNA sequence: TGCGCCAGCAGCCTCTTTTTCCGGGACAGCAACAATGAGCAGTTCTTC.

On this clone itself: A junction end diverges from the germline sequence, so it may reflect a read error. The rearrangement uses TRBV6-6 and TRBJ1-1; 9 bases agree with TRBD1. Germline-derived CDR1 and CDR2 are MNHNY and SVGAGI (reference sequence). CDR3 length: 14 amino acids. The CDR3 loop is CASRGTGWNAEAFF. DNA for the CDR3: TGTGCCAGCAGGGGGACAGGGTGGAACGCTGAAGCTTTCTTT.

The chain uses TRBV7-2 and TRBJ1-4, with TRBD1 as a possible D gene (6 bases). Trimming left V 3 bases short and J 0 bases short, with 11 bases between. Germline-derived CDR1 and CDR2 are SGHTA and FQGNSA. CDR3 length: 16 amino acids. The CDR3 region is CASSFWAGATNEKLFF. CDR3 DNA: TGTGCCAGCAGCTTTTGGGCAGGGGCAACTAATGAAAAACTGTTTTTT.

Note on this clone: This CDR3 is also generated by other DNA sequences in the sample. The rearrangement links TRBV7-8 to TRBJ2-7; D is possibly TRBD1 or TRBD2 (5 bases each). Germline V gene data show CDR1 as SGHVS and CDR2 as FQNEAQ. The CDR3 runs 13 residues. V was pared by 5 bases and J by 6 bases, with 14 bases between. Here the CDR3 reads CASSGGWEGEQYF. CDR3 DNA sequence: TGTGCCAGCAGCGGGGGTTGGGAAGGCGAGCAGTACTTC.

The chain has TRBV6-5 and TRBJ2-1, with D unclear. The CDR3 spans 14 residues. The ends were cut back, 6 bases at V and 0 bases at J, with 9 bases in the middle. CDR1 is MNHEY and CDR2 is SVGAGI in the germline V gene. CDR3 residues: CASSLRSSYNEQFF. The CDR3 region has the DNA TGTGCCAGCAGCCTAAGATCCTCCTACAATGAGCAGTTCTTC.

The CDR3 sequence: CASSSYRETQYF. In DNA form, the CDR3 reads TGTGCCAGCAGTTCCTATCGCGAGACCCAGTACTTC. The rearrangement joins TRBV6-5 to TRBJ2-5, with unresolved D. Between the trimmed V and J ends, which lost 4 bases and 5 bases, there was a span of 8 bases. CDR3 size: 12 residues. Per the germline V gene, CDR1 is MNHEY and CDR2 is SVGAGI.

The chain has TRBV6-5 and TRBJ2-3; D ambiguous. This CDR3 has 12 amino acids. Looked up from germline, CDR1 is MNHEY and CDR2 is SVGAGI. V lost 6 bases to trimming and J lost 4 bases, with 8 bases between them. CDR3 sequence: CASSSGPDTQYF. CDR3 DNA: TGTGCCAGCAGCTCCGGGCCAGATACGCAGTATTTT.

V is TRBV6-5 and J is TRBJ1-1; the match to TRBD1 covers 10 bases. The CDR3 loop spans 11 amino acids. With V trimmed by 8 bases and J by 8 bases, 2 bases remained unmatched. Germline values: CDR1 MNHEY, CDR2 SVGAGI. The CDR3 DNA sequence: TGTGCCAGCGGGGGACAGGGGGAAGCTTTCTTT. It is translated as CASGGQGEAFF.

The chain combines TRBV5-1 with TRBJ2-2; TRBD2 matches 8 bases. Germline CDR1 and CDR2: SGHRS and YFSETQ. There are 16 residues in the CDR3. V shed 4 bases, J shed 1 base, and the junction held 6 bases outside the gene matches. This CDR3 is CASSGTLAENTGELFF. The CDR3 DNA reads TGCGCCAGCAGCGGGACACTAGCGGAGAACACCGGGGAGCTGTTTTTT.

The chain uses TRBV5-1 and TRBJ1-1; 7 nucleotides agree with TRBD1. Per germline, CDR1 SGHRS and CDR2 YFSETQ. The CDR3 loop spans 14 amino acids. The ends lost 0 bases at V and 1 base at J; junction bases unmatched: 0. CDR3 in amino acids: CASSLEGANTEAFF. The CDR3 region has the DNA TGCGCCAGCAGCTTGGAGGGGGCGAACACTGAAGCTTTCTTT.

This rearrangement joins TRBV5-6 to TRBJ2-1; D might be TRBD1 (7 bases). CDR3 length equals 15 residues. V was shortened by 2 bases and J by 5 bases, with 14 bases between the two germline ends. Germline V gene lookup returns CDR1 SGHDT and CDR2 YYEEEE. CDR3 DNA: TGTGCCAGCAGCTTCAGGGGGAGGCAAAACAATGAGCAGTTCTTC. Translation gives CASSFRGRQNNEQFF. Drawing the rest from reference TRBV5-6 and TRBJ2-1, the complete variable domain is DAGVTQSPTHLIKTRGQQVTLRCSPKSGHDTVSWYQQALGQGPQFIFQYYEEEERQRGNFPDRFSGHQFPNYSSELNVNALLLGDSALYLCASSFRGRQNNEQFFGPGTRLTVL.